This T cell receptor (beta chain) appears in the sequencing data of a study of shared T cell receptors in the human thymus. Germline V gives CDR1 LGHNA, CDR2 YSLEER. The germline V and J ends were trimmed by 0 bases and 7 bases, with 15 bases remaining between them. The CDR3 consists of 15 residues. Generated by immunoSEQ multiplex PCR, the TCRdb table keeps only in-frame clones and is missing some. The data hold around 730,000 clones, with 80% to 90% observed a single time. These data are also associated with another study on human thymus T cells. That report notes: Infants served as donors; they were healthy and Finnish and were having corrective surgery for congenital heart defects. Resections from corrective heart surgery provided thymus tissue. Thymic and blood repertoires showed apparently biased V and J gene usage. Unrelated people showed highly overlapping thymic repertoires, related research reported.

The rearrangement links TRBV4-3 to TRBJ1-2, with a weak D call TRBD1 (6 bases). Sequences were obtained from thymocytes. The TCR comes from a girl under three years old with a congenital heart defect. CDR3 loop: CASSQDNRAGCGYTF. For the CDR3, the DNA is TGCGCCAGCAGCCAAGATAACAGGGCGGGCTGTGGCTACACCTTC.